Below, one T cell receptor beta chain is given with its context. CDR1 is SGHTA and CDR2 is FQGNSA in the germline V gene. The V end was cut by 9 bases, the J end by 6 bases, with 18 bases between. This CDR3 spans 14 amino acids. Only in-frame clones appear in the TCRdb table, and some are missing; sequencing was by immunoSEQ multiplex PCR. The sample gives a few hundred thousand clones, 75% to 90% of which show up once; 6.3% is in the top ten. This sample is part of a study of blood T cell repertoires in COVID-19. The sequenced material came from peripheral blood. The sequence was collected from a woman aged 45 to 65 with COVID-19, enrolled during active disease. The chain couples TRBV7-2 to TRBJ2-1, with D perhaps matching TRBD1 (5 bases). The CDR3, as DNA: TGTGCCAGTAATAGGGGCCTCCCGTTCAATGAGCAGTTCTTC. Residues: CASNRGLPFNEQFF.